This TCR beta chain was found in a study of blood T cell repertoires in COVID-19. At the level of the study: Researchers got acute and convalescent COVID-19 samples from the United States, Italy and Spain. From T cells, B-cell-depleted T cells, or PBMCs came the material, which was cDNA or gDNA.

Study processing details: Cell counts per sample came from amplifying reference gene primers. TCRdb's table, derived via immunoSEQ multiplex PCR, lists solely in-frame clones and lacks some. V and J calls and clone size are given by that table; D and trimming were obtained from the DNA. Among about half a million clones listed, 85% to 90% were seen once. It was during active infection that Seattle patients were enrolled and then longitudinally followed. J was trimmed by 0 bases and V by 6 bases; bases with no gene match: 7. The CDR3 has 15 amino acids. Germline V gene lookup returns CDR1 MNHEY and CDR2 SMNVEV (reference sequence).

The origin of this receptor is a man between 18 and 29 years old with COVID-19, enrolled during active disease. The sample comprised peripheral blood. The V gene is TRBV27, the J gene TRBJ2-7, with 8 bases aligning to TRBD2. Here the CDR3 reads CASSWSGGHSYEQYF. The CDR3 DNA is TGTGCCAGCAGCTGGAGCGGGGGTCACTCCTACGAGCAGTACTTC.